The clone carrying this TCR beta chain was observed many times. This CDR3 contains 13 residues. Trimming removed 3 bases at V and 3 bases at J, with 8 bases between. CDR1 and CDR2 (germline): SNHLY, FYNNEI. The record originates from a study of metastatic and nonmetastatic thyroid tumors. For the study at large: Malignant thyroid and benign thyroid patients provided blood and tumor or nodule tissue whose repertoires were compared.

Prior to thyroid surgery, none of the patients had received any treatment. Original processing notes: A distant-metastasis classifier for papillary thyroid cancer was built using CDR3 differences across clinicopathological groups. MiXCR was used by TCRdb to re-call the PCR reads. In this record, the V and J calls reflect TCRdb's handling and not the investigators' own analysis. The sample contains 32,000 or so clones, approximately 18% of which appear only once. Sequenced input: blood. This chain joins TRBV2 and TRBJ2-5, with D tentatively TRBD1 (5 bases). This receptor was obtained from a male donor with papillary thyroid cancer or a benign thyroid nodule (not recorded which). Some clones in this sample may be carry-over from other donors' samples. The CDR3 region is CASSDGREETQYF. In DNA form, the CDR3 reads TGTGCCAGCAGTGACGGCAGGGAAGAGACCCAGTACTTC.